The sequence of this T cell receptor (beta chain) was determined in a study of radiation and T cells in renal cell carcinoma. Sequenced by immunoSEQ multiplex PCR; TCRdb stores in-frame clones only, minus some. The data hold around 180,000 clones, with roughly nine tenths observed a single time. Specified time point: blood 4 weeks post-SBRT, at nephrectomy. Treatment of the sample: 15 Gy SBRT to primary tumor, nephrectomy 4 weeks later. Germline values: CDR1 SGHRS, CDR2 YFSETQ. The J segment lost 5 bases and the V segment lost 0 bases, leaving 5 bases of the junction unmatched. The CDR3 is 16 residues long.

This chain uses TRBV5-1 with TRBJ2-3, with 11 bases aligning to TRBD2. The receptor was isolated from a woman between 45 and 60 years old with renal cell carcinoma. The material was blood, obtained from a patient whose treatment included radiotherapy and nephrectomy. The CDR3 DNA follows: TGCGCCAGCAGCTTGGCCCCTACTAGCGGGGGAGATACGCAGTATTTT. Protein: CASSLAPTSGGDTQYF. The full variable domain, with the rest looked up from reference TRBV5-1 and TRBJ2-3, is KAGVTQTPRYLIKTRGQQVTLSCSPISGHRSVSWYQQTPGQGLQFLFEYFSETQRNKGNFPGRFSGRQFSNSRSEMNVSTLELGDSALYLCASSLAPTSGGDTQYFGPGTRLTVL.